This is a list of T cell receptor beta chains from one sample in a study of shared clonotypes between healthy human individuals. Some clones are missing from TCRdb's copy, which holds only in-frame ones; the method was immunoSEQ multiplex PCR. The sample shows 450,000 to 500,000 clones, 79% of them seen only once. The sequencing sample was made of PBMCs. Receptors were obtained from a woman aged 40 to 50 in good health. Some clones in this sample may be carry-over from other donors' samples. Both conserved end residues are part of each CDR3. The D gene is left open where the match is weak. Clone size is given for some rows only: seen once, a few or many times, or a class if the clone is expanded.

v_call	d_call	j_call	clone_size	cdr3_nt	cdr3_aa
TRBV5-4	-	TRBJ2-3	-	TGTGCCAGCAGCTTGACGGGAGTCACAGATACGCAGTATTTT	CASSLTGVTDTQYF
TRBV16	TRBD1	TRBJ1-5	-	TGTGCCAGCAGCCAATATTCAAAGGGGACAGGGGGCAGGGGGCAGCCCCAGCATTTT	CASSQYSKGTGGRGQPQHF
TRBV7-2	TRBD2	TRBJ2-1	-	TGTGCCAGCAGCATACTAGCGGGAGGGCCGGGCAATGAGCAGTTCTTC	CASSILAGGPGNEQFF
TRBV6-1	-	TRBJ1-2	-	TGTGCCAGCAGGATAACGGGACTCGGCGGCTATGGCTACACCTTC	CASRITGLGGYGYTF
TRBV7-7	-	TRBJ2-2	-	TGTGCCAGCAGCTTAAGCGGCGCCGGGGAGCTGTTTTTT	CASSLSGAGELFF
TRBV7-9	-	TRBJ1-2	-	TGTGCCAGCAGCTTGGTAACCGGCTATGGCTACACCTTC	CASSLVTGYGYTF
TRBV6-4	-	TRBJ1-4	-	TGTGCCAGCAGTGACCCGTGGGGGGGAATAGGTCTGTTTTTT	CASSDPWGGIGLFF
TRBV4-3	TRBD1	TRBJ1-1	-	TGCGCCAGCAGCCGGACAGGGGACGACACTGAAGCTTTCTTT	CASSRTGDDTEAFF
TRBV28	TRBD2	TRBJ2-1	-	TGTGCCAGCAGTTCCGACCCAACCCCGTGGACTAGCGGCCGATACGATGAGCAGTTCTTC	CASSSDPTPWTSGRYDEQFF
TRBV19	-	TRBJ1-2	-	TGTGCCAGTAGTATCCCTGGACTTTTCTATGGCTACACCTTC	CASSIPGLFYGYTF
TRBV7-9	TRBD2	TRBJ2-5	-	TGTGCCAGCAGCTTAGTGGGGGGGTCCCAAGAGACCCAGTACTTC	CASSLVGGSQETQYF
TRBV29-1	-	TRBJ2-5	-	TGCAGCGGTACGCTGGGAGGCGAGACCCAGTACTTC	CSGTLGGETQYF
TRBV15	TRBD1	TRBJ1-2	-	TGTGCCACCAGCAGCCGGGACAGCCACAACTATGGCTACACCTTC	CATSSRDSHNYGYTF
TRBV5-1	-	TRBJ2-1	-	TGCGCCAGCAGCTTGGGTGGGCAGGGCCTGGGGAATGAGCAGTTCTTC	CASSLGGQGLGNEQFF
TRBV7-9	-	TRBJ1-2	few	TGTGCCAGCAGCTACGACAGTTATGGCTACACCTTC	CASSYDSYGYTF
TRBV25-1	-	TRBJ2-7	-	TGTGCCAGCAGTCTGGGGGGATTCTACGAGCAGTACTTC	CASSLGGFYEQYF
TRBV18	-	TRBJ2-2	-	TGTGCCAGCTCACCAGACGGTCAGGCCGGCACCGGGGAGCTGTTTTTT	CASSPDGQAGTGELFF
TRBV7-3	-	TRBJ2-3	-	TGTGCCAGCAGCTCGGAGGGCCGGGAAGATACGCAGTATTTT	CASSSEGREDTQYF
TRBV23-1	-	TRBJ1-5	many	TGCGCCAGCAGTCAATCTTCCTGGCCGGAGCCCCAGCATTTT	CASSQSSWPEPQHF
TRBV2	-	TRBJ2-3	few	TGTGCCAGCAGTGAAGGACGGGGGGCCGGCACAGATACGCAGTATTTT	CASSEGRGAGTDTQYF
TRBV18	TRBD1	TRBJ2-2	-	TGTGCCAGCTCACCGCAGGGGGCCGGGGAGCTGTTTTTT	CASSPQGAGELFF
TRBV27	-	TRBJ1-2	few	TGTGCCAGCTCGCTAGCTGGGGATGGCTACACCTTC	CASSLAGDGYTF
TRBV5-5	-	TRBJ1-5	-	TGTGCCAGCAGCTTTTTATATATAGTGGGACCTAGCAATCAGCCCCAGCATTTT	CASSFLYIVGPSNQPQHF
TRBV5-1	-	TRBJ2-1	once	TGCGCCAGCAGTAACAAAGGGGGACAATCCTACAATGAGCAGTTCTTC	CASSNKGGQSYNEQFF
TRBV6-1	-	TRBJ1-6	-	TGTGCCAGCAGTGAATCTCGAGGGAATTCACCCCTCCACTTT	CASSESRGNSPLHF
TRBV7-9	-	TRBJ2-3	-	TGTGCCAGCAACAATCACCGGCGGGACAGACGATCCACAGATACGCAGTATTTT	CASNNHRRDRRSTDTQYF
TRBV9	-	TRBJ2-2	-	TGTGCCAGCAGCGTATTGTACTCCGGGGAGCTGTTTTTT	CASSVLYSGELFF
TRBV5-8	-	TRBJ2-7	-	TGTGCCAGCAGCCGGGGGCTAGCGCCGTCCTACGAGCAGTACTTC	CASSRGLAPSYEQYF
TRBV15	TRBD1	TRBJ2-7	many	TGTGCCACCAGCAGGGACAGGGTAACCGAGCAGTACTTC	CATSRDRVTEQYF
TRBV11-2	-	TRBJ2-3	once	TGTGCCAGCAGCCCCGACAGATTGTCAGATACGCAGTATTTT	CASSPDRLSDTQYF
TRBV4-3	TRBD2	TRBJ2-3	few	TGCGCCAGCAGCCAAGAGACTAGCGGGACCCCGGGGGATACGCAGTATTTT	CASSQETSGTPGDTQYF
TRBV6-5	TRBD1	TRBJ2-5	-	TGTGCCAGCAGACCTTACAGGGGGTGGCAAGAGACCCAGTACTTC	CASRPYRGWQETQYF
TRBV7-8	TRBD2	TRBJ2-3	-	TGTGCCAGCAGCCAGACTAGCGGGAGAGCAGATACGCAGTATTTT	CASSQTSGRADTQYF
TRBV2	-	TRBJ2-4	-	TGTGCCAGCAGGGACGCGGAGCGGCATGGCATTCAGTACTTC	CASRDAERHGIQYF
TRBV7-9	-	TRBJ2-7	-	TGTGCCAGCAGCTCGTACAACGAGCAGTACTTC	CASSSYNEQYF